This TCR beta chain was observed in a study of T cell repertoires in cytomegalovirus infection. Study background: Public signatures in TCR beta pointed to CMV infection and matching HLA type.

MiXCR was run by TCRdb on the reads, yielding one entry per CDR3 protein. The table has 150,000 to 200,000 distinct CDR3 sequences, 15% to 20% seen once. V shed 7 bases, J shed 6 bases, and the junction held 13 bases outside the gene matches. The CDR3 length is 17 residues. The sample comprised CD8+ T cells from PBMCs. The chain has TRBV12-3 or TRBV12-4 and TRBJ2-1; 12 nucleotides line up with TRBD1. The origin of this receptor is a human donor in good health (CMV status not recorded). Some clones in this sample may be carry-over from other donors' samples. CDR3 nucleotides: TGTGCCAGCACTTCCCGGGACAGGGGGCGTAGGTTCAATGAGCAGTTCTTC. Residues: CASTSRDRGRRFNEQFF.